The 14 T cell receptor beta chains listed next were all sequenced from one sample in a study of regulatory T cells in long-lasting Graves disease. Documented time point: newly diagnosed GD, antithyroid drugs for less than 3 months. RNA extracted from PBMCs served as the sequencing template. TCR beta libraries were built with iRepertoire HTBI primers and Arm-PCR of CDR3 regions. TCRdb reprocessed the multiplex PCR reads with MiXCR, giving one entry per CDR3 protein. This table holds roughly 560,000 distinct CDR3 sequences, 12% found once. The sample was also linked to a second study, of T cells in Graves' hyperthyroidism and ophthalmopathy.

This material consisted of peripheral blood mononuclear cells (PBMCs), taken at new diagnosis, from a patient treated with antithyroid drugs. Receptors were obtained from a woman aged 30 to 39 with Graves disease.

This clonotype was observed many times. The V gene is TRBV28, the J gene TRBJ2-1; TRBD2 matches 10 bases. CDR3 length equals 15 residues. CDR1 MDHEN and CDR2 SYDVKM come from the germline V gene. The ends lost 6 bases at V and 8 bases at J; junction bases unmatched: 10. The chain's CDR3 is CASSSSGSFTYEQFF. CDR3 sequence (DNA): TGTGCCAGCAGCTCTAGCGGGAGTTTTACCTATGAGCAGTTCTTC.

This chain connects TRBV18 to TRBJ2-1; 9 bases are shared with TRBD2. This CDR3 is 17 amino acids long. The ends lost 4 bases at V and 4 bases at J; junction bases unmatched: 11. Germline assignment: CDR1 KGHSH and CDR2 LQKENI. The CDR3 region is CASSRGISGRDYNEQFF. CDR3 in DNA: TGTGCCAGCTCACGGGGGATTAGCGGGAGAGATTACAATGAGCAGTTCTTC.

The gene calls are TRBV4-1 and TRBJ1-2, with TRBD1 identical over 7 bases. This CDR3 contains 15 residues. The V and J ends lost 1 base and 2 bases, in that order; junction bases with no gene match: 4. Germline loops: CDR1 MGHRA, CDR2 YSYEKL. The DNA of the CDR3 is TGCGCCAGCAGCCAAGTGGGACAGCGAAACTATGGCTACACCTTC. Amino acids: CASSQVGQRNYGYTF.

This chain connects TRBV5-6 to TRBJ1-5; the match to TRBD1 covers 7 bases. V lost 4 bases to trimming and J lost 6 bases; unmatched junction nucleotides: 4. In germline, CDR1 is SGHDT, CDR2 YYEEEE. The CDR3 extends over 13 amino acids. CDR3 protein: CASSIDRAQPQHF. The CDR3 bases are TGTGCCAGCAGCATCGACAGGGCTCAGCCCCAGCATTTT.

This clonotype came up many times. The chain recombines TRBV12-3 or TRBV12-4 with TRBJ2-5; 8 bases are shared with TRBD1. This CDR3 contains 18 residues. J was trimmed by 0 bases and V by 8 bases; bases with no gene match: 17. CDR3 in amino acids: CASFGSSTGTGNQETQYF. The CDR3 DNA reads TGTGCCAGCTTTGGTAGCAGCACCGGGACAGGAAACCAAGAGACCCAGTACTTC.

The chain links TRBV29-1 to TRBJ2-7; D is possibly TRBD2 (5 bases). Trimming cost V 1 base and J 6 bases, with 10 bases left between them. The CDR3 spans 12 residues. Germline CDR1 reads SQVTM; CDR2 reads ANQGSEA. This CDR3 is CSVEVLGGEQYF. CDR3 bases: TGCAGCGTTGAAGTACTAGGAGGCGAGCAGTACTTC.

The chain carries TRBV11-2 and TRBJ2-5; 12 nucleotides agree with TRBD1. The CDR3 sequence is 15 residues long. Germline V CDR1 and CDR2: SGHAT, FQNNGV. V was clipped by 1 base and J by 10 bases; unmatched bases: 7. CDR3 sequence: CASSLVGTGGSVQYF. DNA for the CDR3: TGTGCCAGCAGCTTAGTGGGGACAGGGGGCTCCGTCCAGTACTTC. Filled out from reference TRBV11-2 and TRBJ2-5, the complete variable domain reads EAGVAQSPRYKIIEKRQSVAFWCNPISGHATLYWYQQILGQGPKLLIQFQNNGVVDDSQLPKDRFSAERLKGVDSTLKIQPAKLEDSAVYLCASSLVGTGGSVQYFGPGTRLLVL.

This rearrangement joins TRBV6-2 or TRBV6-3 to TRBJ1-1, with D maybe TRBD1 (5 bases). The CDR3 is 17 residues long. V lost 2 bases and J 1 base, leaving 17 bases between the germline ends. From germline, CDR1 is MNHEY and CDR2 SVGEGT. This chain's CDR3 is CASSYASVGEGNTEAFF. CDR3 in DNA: TGTGCCAGCAGTTACGCTTCTGTGGGGGAGGGGAACACTGAAGCTTTCTTT.

The J gene is TRBJ1-2, the V gene TRBV27; D possibly corresponds to TRBD1 (5 bases). Germline CDR1 reads MNHEY; CDR2 reads SMNVEV (reference sequence). Trimming cost V 1 base and J 8 bases, with 14 bases left between them. The CDR3 is 14 amino acids. CDR3 nucleotide sequence: TGTGCCAGCAGTTTATTCGGGACGACCGTGGGCTACACCTTC. Translated, it gives CASSLFGTTVGYTF.

The rearrangement links TRBV6-5 to TRBJ2-2; the match to TRBD1 covers 7 bases. CDR3 length equals 15 residues. J lost 5 bases, V lost 1 base, and 4 bases had no gene match. Germline V gives CDR1 MNHEY, CDR2 SVGAGI. CDR3 in DNA: TGTGCCAGCAGTTACTGGGAACAGGGGACCGGGGAGCTGTTTTTT. Amino acids: CASSYWEQGTGELFF.

This clonotype occurred many times. V usage is TRBV15 and J usage is TRBJ1-5, with 8 bases identical to TRBD1. V lost 0 bases and J lost 1; bases outside the gene matches: 2. There are 16 residues in the CDR3. Germline V CDR1 and CDR2: LNHNV, YYDKDF (reference sequence). In nucleotides, the CDR3 is TGTGCCACCAGCAGAGATAACAGGGGGAGCAATCAGCCCCAGCATTTT. The encoded protein is CATSRDNRGSNQPQHF.

A note on this clonotype: A much larger clone sits a single nucleotide away, making a read error possible. V gene TRBV20-1 combines with J gene TRBJ1-1; tentative D call: TRBD1 (6 bases). The V gene lost 1 base and the J gene lost 1 base, with 13 bases spanning the gap. The CDR3 contains 15 residues. Per the germline V gene, CDR1 is DFQATT and CDR2 is SNEGSKA (reference sequence). The CDR3 DNA reads TGCAGTGCTAGAGGGAGGGGGAATACGAACACTGAAGCTTTCTTT. As protein: CSARGRGNTNTEAFF.

This clonotype was seen only once. V usage is TRBV28 and J usage is TRBJ1-2; D ambiguous. Germline values: CDR1 MDHEN, CDR2 SYDVKM. V lost 5 bases to trimming and J lost 8 bases, with 15 bases between them. This CDR3 is 13 amino acids long. The DNA of the CDR3 is TGTGCCAGCAGTCTCGGGCCTTTATGGGGCTACACCTTC. As protein: CASSLGPLWGYTF.

This clonotype was detected ten times or more. The chain couples TRBV11-2 to TRBJ2-3; D call uncertain. Germline-derived CDR1 and CDR2 are SGHAT and FQNNGV. This CDR3 region has 12 residues. The V gene lost 5 bases and the J gene lost 2 bases, with 5 bases spanning the gap. The CDR3 DNA reads TGTGCCAGCAGCCTTCCCACAGATACGCAGTATTTT. Translating gives CASSLPTDTQYF.